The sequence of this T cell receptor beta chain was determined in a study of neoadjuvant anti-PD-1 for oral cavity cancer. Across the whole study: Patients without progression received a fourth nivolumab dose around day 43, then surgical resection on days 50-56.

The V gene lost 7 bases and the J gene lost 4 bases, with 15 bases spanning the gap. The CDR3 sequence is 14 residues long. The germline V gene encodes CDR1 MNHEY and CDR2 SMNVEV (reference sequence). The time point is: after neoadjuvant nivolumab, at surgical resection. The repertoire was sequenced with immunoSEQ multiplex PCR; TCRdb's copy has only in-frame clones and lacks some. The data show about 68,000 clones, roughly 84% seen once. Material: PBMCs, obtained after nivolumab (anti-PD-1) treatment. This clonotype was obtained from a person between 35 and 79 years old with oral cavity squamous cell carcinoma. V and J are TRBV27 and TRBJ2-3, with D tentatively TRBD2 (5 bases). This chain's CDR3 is CASTWGVLADTQYF. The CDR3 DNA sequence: TGTGCCAGCACATGGGGAGTACTTGCAGATACGCAGTATTTT.